Shown below are 15 T cell receptor beta chains from a single sample sequenced in a study of regulatory and conventional T cells in RAG deficiency. Genomic DNA came from blood conventional CD4+ T cells gated CD25-low CD127-high. TCRdb keeps only in-frame clones here, not all; method: immunoSEQ multiplex PCR. In the table there are several thousand clones, around 94% of which are singletons. The sample taken for sequencing was CD4+ effector T cells sorted from blood. The origin of the receptors is a human donor with RAG deficiency presenting as severe combined immunodeficiency.

The chain couples TRBV18 to TRBJ2-7; no clear D gene. The CDR3 loop spans 13 amino acids. Between the trimmed V and J ends, which lost 2 bases and 3 bases, there was a span of 8 bases. Germline V gives CDR1 KGHSH, CDR2 LQKENI. For the CDR3, the DNA is TGTGCCAGCTCACCAGGGCAGGACTACGAGCAGTACTTC. Encoded protein: CASSPGQDYEQYF.

The chain carries TRBV2 and TRBJ2-3; no clear D gene. This CDR3 contains 15 residues. Germline V gene data show CDR1 as SNHLY and CDR2 as FYNNEI. V dropped 2 bases and J dropped 2 bases, with 11 bases sitting between them. CDR3 coding DNA: TGTGCCAGCAGTGAATCTGCACAGTCCACAGATACGCAGTATTTT. It is translated as CASSESAQSTDTQYF.

The chain employs TRBV4-3 and TRBJ2-5; D might be TRBD1 or TRBD2, each matching 5 bases. Per the germline V gene, CDR1 is LGHNA and CDR2 is YSLEER. The CDR3 consists of 15 residues. The V gene lost 2 bases and the J gene lost 5 bases, with 15 bases spanning the gap. The CDR3 protein is CASSQSPGRWETQYF. The CDR3 DNA reads TGCGCCAGCAGCCAATCTCCGGGACGTTGGGAGACCCAGTACTTC.

The J gene is TRBJ2-3, the V gene TRBV19; D is possibly TRBD1 (6 bases). The CDR3 sequence is 14 residues long. Germline-derived CDR1 and CDR2 are LNHDA and SQIVND (reference sequence). Deletions cut 8 bases from V and 6 bases from J, with 18 bases between. The CDR3: CASAITTGFDTQYF. The CDR3 DNA reads TGTGCCAGTGCAATAACCACAGGGTTTGATACGCAGTATTTT.

Regarding this clone: Other DNA sequences in the same sample also yield this CDR3. This chain links TRBV11-3 with TRBJ2-2; no firm D call. Deletions cut 1 base from V and 2 bases from J, with 8 bases between. The CDR3 totals 15 residues. The germline V gene encodes CDR1 SGHNT and CDR2 YENEEA. CDR3 sequence (DNA): TGTGCCAGCAGCTTAGGTACGGCTAACACCGGGGAGCTGTTTTTT. Its translation: CASSLGTANTGELFF.

The genes are TRBV11-2 and TRBJ2-7, with D tentatively TRBD1 or TRBD2 (5 bases each). The CDR3 totals 13 residues. Germline CDR1 SGHAT, CDR2 FQNNGV. V was pared by 4 bases and J by 3 bases, with 10 bases between. The CDR3 spells CASSSGPLYEQYF. The CDR3 bases are TGTGCCAGCAGCTCGGGACCCCTCTACGAGCAGTACTTC.

This clone was seen just once. The chain carries TRBV7-6 and TRBJ2-3; tentatively, D is TRBD1 or TRBD2 (5 bases each). CDR1 and CDR2 from the germline V gene are SGHVS and FNYEAQ. This CDR3 is 18 amino acids long. With 2 bases removed from V and 2 bases from J, the gap between germline ends came to 20 bases. The CDR3 DNA is TGTGCCAGCAGCTTATTTGTGGGTGTTGGGACCAACACAGATACGCAGTATTTT. It translates to CASSLFVGVGTNTDTQYF.

The rearrangement uses TRBV6-5 and TRBJ2-5; D ambiguous. V gave up 2 bases and J gave up 4 bases, with 11 bases separating them. Germline V gives CDR1 MNHEY, CDR2 SVGAGI. The CDR3 is 14 residues long. The CDR3 loop is CASSYVGLGETQYF. In DNA, the CDR3 is TGTGCCAGCAGTTACGTGGGTCTGGGAGAGACCCAGTACTTC.

The V and J genes are TRBV16 and TRBJ2-7, with TRBD1 matching over 8 bases. CDR3 length: 14 residues. CDR1 is KGHSY and CDR2 is FQNENV in the germline V gene. J lost 7 bases, V lost 0 bases, and 5 bases had no gene match. The CDR3 loop is CASSQSRQGREQYF. The CDR3 nucleotides read TGTGCCAGCAGCCAATCGAGACAGGGGAGGGAGCAGTACTTC.

The V gene is TRBV20-1, the J gene TRBJ2-3, with no clear D. This CDR3 is built from 11 residues. CDR1 is DFQATT and CDR2 is SNEGSKA in the germline V gene (reference sequence). V was trimmed by 2 bases and J by 3 bases, leaving 3 bases between them. The CDR3, as DNA: TGCAGTGCTAGACGGACAGATACGCAGTATTTT. Encoded protein: CSARRTDTQYF.

This clone was observed once. This rearrangement joins TRBV9 to TRBJ2-2, with 8 nucleotides matching TRBD1. This CDR3 is 19 amino acids long. Germline V gives CDR1 SGDLS, CDR2 YYNGEE. The trim removed 0 bases at V and 3 bases at J, leaving 13 bases unmatched. The chain's CDR3 is CASSVEGELAGGYTGELFF. CDR3 in DNA: TGTGCCAGCAGCGTAGAGGGGGAGTTAGCAGGGGGCTACACCGGGGAGCTGTTTTTT.

The rearrangement joins TRBV7-2 to TRBJ2-3; weak D call: TRBD1 (6 bases). V was cut by 0 bases and J by 1 base, with 11 bases left in between. The CDR3 runs 16 residues. Germline-derived CDR1 and CDR2 are SGHTA and FQGNSA. DNA of the CDR3: TGTGCCAGCAGCTTAGCTATGGCAGGGGGCACAGATACGCAGTATTTT. Its translation: CASSLAMAGGTDTQYF.

The chain combines TRBV4-3 with TRBJ2-5, with D unclear. Trimming cost V 1 base and J 5 bases, with 11 bases left between them. CDR3 length equals 14 residues. CDR1 and CDR2 (germline): LGHNA, YSLEER. This chain's CDR3 is CASSQGGFGETQYF. DNA of the CDR3: TGCGCCAGCAGCCAAGGGGGATTTGGGGAGACCCAGTACTTC.

The V gene is TRBV5-4, the J gene TRBJ1-2; D is undetermined. Trimming pared 4 bases from V and 1 base from J, leaving 17 bases between. The germline gives CDR1 SGHNT, CDR2 YYREEE (reference sequence). The length of the CDR3 is 16 residues. The CDR3 DNA reads as TGTGCCAGCAGCACGGGAGCGCGCAGCCTTAACTATGGCTACACCTTC. Amino acids: CASSTGARSLNYGYTF. Looking up the rest from reference TRBV5-4 and TRBJ1-2 gives the full variable domain: ETGVTQSPTHLIKTRGQQVTLRCSSQSGHNTVSWYQQALGQGPQFIFQYYREEENGRGNFPPRFSGLQFPNYSSELNVNALELDDSALYLCASSTGARSLNYGYTFGSGTRLTVV.

The CDR3 spells CAWSVGTTGVLDEQFF. The CDR3 coding sequence is TGTGCCTGGAGTGTAGGGACTACGGGAGTTCTTGATGAGCAGTTCTTC. This sequence joins TRBV30 and TRBJ2-1; 7 bases are shared with TRBD2. CDR3 length: 16 amino acids. The V gene's germline CDR1 is GTSNPN and CDR2 SVGIG (reference sequence). V was clipped by 0 bases and J by 8 bases; unmatched bases: 13.